The 32 T cell receptor beta chains reported below all come from one sample, sequenced in a study of shared clonotypes between healthy human individuals. The assay was immunoSEQ multiplex PCR, and TCRdb's table has in-frame clones only and misses some. The repertoire has under 2.5 million clones, 85% to 95% of them found once; the top ten carry approximately 0.41%. The sample consisted of naive CD4+ T cells from PBMCs. Subset denoted: CD45RA+ positively selected. Receptors were obtained from a man between 18 and 29 years old in good health. Some clones in this sample may be carry-over from other donors' samples.

This clone was found once. V and J are TRBV5-1 and TRBJ2-3; maybe TRBD1 (5 bases). The germline CDR1 and CDR2 sequences are SGHRS and YFSETQ. CDR3 length equals 17 residues. Trimming removed 0 bases from V and 1 base from J, with 15 bases in between. In nucleotides, the CDR3 is TGCGCCAGCAGCTTGGATCCTAGGGGTTCGGGCACAGATACGCAGTATTTT. Amino acids: CASSLDPRGSGTDTQYF.

The genes are TRBV6-1 and TRBJ2-3; 11 nucleotides line up with TRBD2. This CDR3 is 15 amino acids long. V shed 6 bases, J shed 6 bases, and the junction held 8 bases outside the gene matches. The germline CDR1 and CDR2 sequences are MNHNS and SASEGT. The CDR3 sequence: CASRLTSGKQDTQYF. CDR3 nucleotides: TGTGCCAGCAGGCTGACTAGCGGGAAACAGGATACGCAGTATTTT.

CDR3 bases: TGTGCCAGCAGTACCCGAAGGACTAGCGGGAGTATAGATACGCAGTATTTT. It encodes CASSTRRTSGSIDTQYF. This chain connects TRBV2 to TRBJ2-3; TRBD2 matches 13 bases. The CDR3 has 17 amino acids. After removal of 5 bases from V and 5 bases from J, the junction contained 10 bases not matched to a gene. CDR1 SNHLY and CDR2 FYNNEI come from the germline V gene.

The rearrangement joins TRBV5-1 to TRBJ1-6, with D possibly matching TRBD1 (6 bases). The CDR3 is 14 residues long. V shed 2 bases and J shed 5 bases, with 8 bases lying between them. Germline CDR1 reads SGHRS; CDR2 reads YFSETQ. CDR3 bases: TGCGCCAGCAGCTTAGACAGGCATAATTCACCCCTCCACTTT. Its protein product is CASSLDRHNSPLHF.

The V call is TRBV27, the J call TRBJ1-2, with 8 bases lining up with TRBD1. Germline CDR1 is MNHEY and CDR2 is SMNVEV (reference sequence). This CDR3 comprises 15 residues. Trimming removed 6 bases from V and 3 bases from J; junction bases left unmatched: 9. The CDR3 bases are TGTGCCAGCAGCTTCCGGGACAGGCCTTACTATGGCTACACCTTC. Translated, it gives CASSFRDRPYYGYTF.

J is TRBJ1-2 and V is TRBV19; TRBD1 agrees at 9 bases. V shed 5 bases, J shed 8 bases, and the junction held 6 bases outside the gene matches. The V gene's germline CDR1 is LNHDA and CDR2 SQIVND (reference sequence). This CDR3 region has 13 residues. CDR3 residues: CASSRTGDRGYTF. CDR3 in DNA: TGTGCCAGTAGTCGGACAGGGGACCGCGGCTACACCTTC.

The chain is built from TRBV19 and TRBJ1-1; D is ambiguous. In germline, CDR1 is LNHDA, CDR2 SQIVND (reference sequence). The CDR3 contains 11 residues. V was shortened by 3 bases and J by 7 bases, with 6 bases between the two germline ends. The CDR3 region has the DNA TGTGCCAGTAGTATTTTCCGTGAAGCTTTCTTT. It encodes CASSIFREAFF.

The J gene is TRBJ1-1, the V gene TRBV28; no reliable D call. Germline CDR1 reads MDHEN; CDR2 reads SYDVKM. The V end was cut by 10 bases, the J end by 0 bases, with 15 bases between. The CDR3 length is 14 residues. CDR3 DNA: TGTGCCACCTGGACTGCGAACTTGAACACTGAAGCTTTCTTT. Protein product: CATWTANLNTEAFF.

The rearrangement joins TRBV27 to TRBJ1-2; a possible D gene is TRBD1 (5 bases). V was shortened by 5 bases and J by 5 bases, with 18 bases between the two germline ends. Germline V lookup: CDR1 MNHEY, CDR2 SMNVEV (reference sequence). The length of the CDR3 is 15 residues. In DNA form, the CDR3 reads TGTGCCAGCAGTCCTCTAGGGCCCGGGGGGTATGGCTACACCTTC. Translating it yields CASSPLGPGGYGYTF.

This chain uses TRBV14 with TRBJ1-2; no definite D call. CDR3 length equals 13 residues. CDR1 and CDR2 (germline): SGHDN, FVKESK. Trimming took 0 bases from V and 8 from J, leaving 10 bases between them. CDR3 protein: CASSQDVRSGYTF. CDR3 DNA: TGTGCCAGCAGCCAAGACGTCCGCAGCGGCTACACCTTC. Full variable domain (outside the CDR3, taken from reference TRBV14 and TRBJ1-2): EAGVTQFPSHSVIEKGQTVTLRCDPISGHDNLYWYRRVMGKEIKFLLHFVKESKQDESGMPNNRFLAERTGGTYSTLKVQPAELEDSGVYFCASSQDVRSGYTFGSGTRLTVV.

The V and J genes are TRBV7-8 and TRBJ1-4, with TRBD1 as a possible D gene (5 bases). The V end was cut by 1 base, the J end by 6 bases, with 9 bases between. Germline CDR1 and CDR2: SGHVS and FQNEAQ. There are 14 residues in the CDR3. CDR3 nucleotides: TGTGCCAGCAGCTTAGGGGGCAGGGATGAAAAACTGTTTTTT. Its translation is CASSLGGRDEKLFF.

This clone was picked up one time. The V and J genes are TRBV29-1 and TRBJ1-2; D gene uncertain. Germline CDR1 SQVTM, CDR2 ANQGSEA. V lost 8 bases, J lost 2 bases, and 6 bases lay in between. This CDR3 region has 10 residues. CDR3 residues: CSTENYGYTF. CDR3 in DNA: TGCAGCACAGAGAACTATGGCTACACCTTC.

Comment on this clone: Other DNA sequences from this sample encode an identical CDR3 as well. The genes are TRBV7-3 and TRBJ2-3; 8 positions match TRBD2. The CDR3 is 14 residues long. Germline CDR1 is SGHTA and CDR2 is FQGTGA. The V segment lost 5 bases and the J segment 5 bases; nucleotides outside the gene matches: 6. The chain's CDR3 is CASSPGLAEDTQYF. CDR3 DNA: TGTGCCAGCAGCCCTGGACTAGCTGAAGATACGCAGTATTTT.

This CDR3 is CASSGLAGGGGEQFF. DNA of the CDR3: TGTGCCAGCAGCGGACTAGCGGGAGGGGGTGGTGAGCAGTTCTTC. The chain recombines TRBV7-9 with TRBJ2-1; 15 nucleotides line up with TRBD2. Germline CDR1 SEHNR, CDR2 FQNEAQ (reference sequence). This CDR3 is 15 amino acids long. V lost 5 bases, J lost 9 bases, and 5 bases stayed unmatched.

This clone was counted once. In the same sample, other DNA sequences code for this CDR3. This chain joins TRBV7-9 and TRBJ2-2; 7 bases match TRBD1. The J segment lost 5 bases and the V segment lost 0 bases, leaving 3 bases of the junction unmatched. The CDR3 is 15 amino acids. Germline CDR1 reads SEHNR; CDR2 reads FQNEAQ (reference sequence). The CDR3 loop is CASSLAAGGTGELFF. Here the CDR3 DNA reads TGTGCCAGCAGCTTAGCGGCAGGGGGAACCGGGGAGCTGTTTTTT.

Details on this clone: One junction end disagrees with the germline gene, perhaps due to a read error. The chain has TRBV7-9 and TRBJ1-3; no clear D gene. The CDR3 covers 13 residues. Germline lookup yields CDR1 SEHNR and CDR2 FQNEAQ (reference sequence). The CDR3 DNA reads as TGTACCAGCAAAGAGAGCTCTGGAAACACCATATATTTT. Translation gives CTSKESSGNTIYF.

The rearrangement joins TRBV19 to TRBJ1-2, with a weak D call TRBD1 (5 bases). Trimming took off 7 bases at V and 6 bases at J, with 15 bases between the two ends. This CDR3 is built from 13 residues. The germline V gene encodes CDR1 LNHDA and CDR2 SQIVND (reference sequence). The CDR3 DNA reads as TGTGCCAGTAAAGCCGGGACCTGGGATGGCTACACCTTC. This sequence encodes CASKAGTWDGYTF. The full variable domain, in which reference TRBV19 and TRBJ1-2 provide the parts outside the CDR3, is DGGITQSPKYLFRKEGQNVTLSCEQNLNHDAMYWYRQDPGQGLRLIYYSQIVNDFQKGDIAEGYSVSREKKESFPLTVTSAQKNPTAFYLCASKAGTWDGYTFGSGTRLTVV.

The gene calls are TRBV28 and TRBJ1-1; D not resolved. The germline CDR1 and CDR2 sequences are MDHEN and SYDVKM. The CDR3 contains 15 residues. V lost 1 base, J lost 6 bases, and 15 bases lay in between. CDR3 region: CASSLSGALWAEAFF. For the CDR3, the DNA is TGTGCCAGCAGTTTATCTGGTGCGCTCTGGGCTGAAGCTTTCTTT.

The chain recombines TRBV7-2 with TRBJ2-1; D gene ambiguous. The V gene's germline CDR1 is SGHTA and CDR2 FQGNSA. Trimming cost V 0 bases and J 7 bases, with 16 bases left between them. This CDR3 region has 16 residues. The CDR3 here is CASSLASTDGRNEQFF. The CDR3 DNA sequence: TGTGCCAGCAGCTTAGCGTCCACGGACGGCCGGAATGAGCAGTTCTTC.

The rearrangement links TRBV5-3 to TRBJ2-7; 7 nucleotides align to TRBD1. TRBV5-3 is designated an ORF whose function remains uncertain. There are 12 residues in the CDR3. With 5 bases clipped from V and 6 bases from J, the junction kept 5 bases outside the gene matches. In DNA, the CDR3 is TGTGCCAGAAGACCCGACAGGGTCGAGCAGTACTTC. This gives the protein CARRPDRVEQYF.

This chain links TRBV7-9 with TRBJ2-7; 11 bases are shared with TRBD2. CDR3 length: 15 amino acids. The V gene's germline CDR1 is SEHNR and CDR2 FQNEAQ (reference sequence). V lost 2 bases to trimming and J lost 5 bases; unmatched junction nucleotides: 5. The CDR3 protein is CASSLLAGGADEQYF. CDR3 coding DNA: TGTGCCAGCAGCTTACTAGCGGGAGGAGCGGACGAGCAGTACTTC.

The chain has TRBV7-8 and TRBJ2-5, with 10 bases lining up with TRBD1. With V trimmed by 4 bases and J by 5 bases, 4 bases remained unmatched. Germline V lookup: CDR1 SGHVS, CDR2 FQNEAQ. This CDR3 has 14 amino acids. The CDR3 here is CASSSQTGGETQYF. The CDR3 DNA is TGTGCCAGCAGCTCACAGACAGGGGGCGAGACCCAGTACTTC.

V usage is TRBV28 and J usage is TRBJ2-7, with unresolved D. Germline CDR1 reads MDHEN; CDR2 reads SYDVKM. V was clipped by 5 bases and J by 4 bases, with 9 bases between them. The CDR3 has 12 residues. The CDR3 sequence is CASSLLKYEQYF. Here the CDR3 DNA reads TGTGCCAGCAGTCTATTAAAATACGAGCAGTACTTC.

The chain carries TRBV6-4 and TRBJ2-3; TRBD1 is a possible D gene (5 bases). This CDR3 comprises 13 residues. V lost 5 bases, J lost 5 bases, and 11 bases lay in between. Germline V gene data show CDR1 as MRHNA and CDR2 as SNTAGT. Here the CDR3 DNA reads TGTGCCAGCAGTAGGGGCTTCGGAGATACGCAGTATTTT. This encodes CASSRGFGDTQYF.

The chain joins TRBV2 to TRBJ1-4; D might be TRBD1 (6 bases). With 5 bases removed from V and 7 bases from J, the gap between germline ends came to 14 bases. This CDR3 has 14 residues. The germline gives CDR1 SNHLY, CDR2 FYNNEI. This CDR3 reads CASSRGVASEKLFF. CDR3 sequence (DNA): TGTGCCAGCAGTAGGGGGGTCGCGAGTGAAAAACTGTTTTTT.

The J gene is TRBJ2-2, the V gene TRBV7-8, with TRBD1 matching over 7 bases. Germline V CDR1 and CDR2: SGHVS, FQNEAQ. This CDR3 has 17 amino acids. The junction had 16 bases not matched to a gene; V was cut back by 5 bases and J by 7 bases. This CDR3 reads CASSTALGTVGIGELFF. For the CDR3, the DNA is TGTGCCAGCAGCACAGCCCTCGGGACAGTCGGGATCGGGGAGCTGTTTTTT.

The CDR3 nucleotides are TGCGCCAGCAGCCAGAGTCTGGTGGGGGGGCGGGATGAGCAGTTCTTC. Amino acid sequence: CASSQSLVGGRDEQFF. The chain links TRBV4-1 to TRBJ2-1, with a tentative D call TRBD2 (7 bases). Germline V gene data show CDR1 as MGHRA and CDR2 as YSYEKL. V shed 3 bases and J shed 8 bases, with 20 bases lying between them. The CDR3 length is 16 residues.

The CDR3 sequence: CASRLPQYNEQFF. As DNA, the CDR3 is TGTGCCAGCAGACTACCGCAGTACAATGAGCAGTTCTTC. The chain combines TRBV28 with TRBJ2-1; no clear D. The CDR3 has 13 amino acids. V lost 6 bases and J lost 4, with 10 bases in between. Germline V gene sequence: CDR1 MDHEN, CDR2 SYDVKM. Supplemented by reference TRBV28 and TRBJ2-1, the full variable domain reads DVKVTQSSRYLVKRTGEKVFLECVQDMDHENMFWYRQDPGLGLRLIYFSYDVKMKEKGDIPEGYSVSREKKERFSLILESASTNQTSMYLCASRLPQYNEQFFGPGTRLTVL.

The chain couples TRBV19 to TRBJ2-7; 8 nucleotides align to TRBD1. V lost 9 bases to trimming and J lost 2 bases; unmatched junction nucleotides: 3. The CDR3 has 12 amino acids. In germline, CDR1 is LNHDA, CDR2 SQIVND (reference sequence). CDR3 bases: TGTGCCAGCGCAGGGGGCCCCTACGAGCAGTACTTC. Protein product: CASAGGPYEQYF.

This clone was recorded a few times. Other DNA variants within this sample encode the same CDR3. The chain links TRBV5-1 to TRBJ1-1; D unresolved. The CDR3 extends over 14 amino acids. Germline V gene sequence: CDR1 SGHRS, CDR2 YFSETQ. V shed 0 bases and J shed 1 base, with 7 bases lying between them. CDR3 in DNA: TGCGCCAGCAGCTTGGGTGCAGCGAACACTGAAGCTTTCTTT. Translated, it gives CASSLGAANTEAFF.

Concerning this clone: Other DNA variants within this sample encode the same CDR3. This sequence joins TRBV9 and TRBJ1-5; 10 positions agree with TRBD1. This CDR3 has 14 amino acids. The ends lost 3 bases at V and 7 bases at J; junction bases unmatched: 4. Germline V gene sequence: CDR1 SGDLS, CDR2 YYNGEE. CDR3 sequence reads: CASSATGGGQPQHF. The CDR3, as DNA: TGTGCCAGCAGCGCGACAGGGGGCGGGCAGCCCCAGCATTTT. Variable domain in full (rest from reference TRBV9 and TRBJ1-5): DSGVTQTPKHLITATGQRVTLRCSPRSGDLSVYWYQQSLDQGLQFLIQYYNGEERAKGNILERFSAQQFPDLHSELNLSSLELGDSALYFCASSATGGGQPQHFGDGTRLSIL.

CDR3: CASSPRAGTGASRGAGELFF. The CDR3, as DNA: TGTGCCAGCAGCCCACGAGCCGGGACAGGGGCTAGCAGAGGAGCCGGGGAGCTGTTTTTT. The gene calls are TRBV9 and TRBJ2-2, with 10 bases aligning to TRBD1. Germline V CDR1 and CDR2: SGDLS, YYNGEE. Germline trimming cut 4 bases from V and 6 bases from J; bases unmatched to any gene: 21. This CDR3 spans 20 amino acids.